This TCR beta chain was profiled in a study of T cells expressing NK-cell markers. Study-wide background: Within the sequenced cohort of eight donors, seven exhibited HCMV seropositivity and one was seronegative. General observations from the study: HCMV specificity of the expanded NKG2C+ T cell clones was not established.

CDR1 is MNHEY, CDR2 SVGEGT, per germline. This CDR3 contains 15 residues. After re-calling the 5' RACE reads, TCRdb lists one entry per CDR3 protein, DNA absent. The table counts 450,000 to 600,000 distinct CDR3 sequences; approximately 4% lies in the top ten. With regard to this clonotype: The antigen remains undetermined.

The sequenced sample was blood T cells: a sorted CD56 or NKG2C T cell subset, CD4+ or CD8+ T cells, or bulk PBMC T cells (not recorded which). The rearrangement uses TRBV6-2 or TRBV6-3 and TRBJ1-1; the TRBD1 assignment by TCRdb is unverifiable without DNA. The sequence was obtained from a young man in good health. The CDR3: CASSYPDRVNTEAFF.